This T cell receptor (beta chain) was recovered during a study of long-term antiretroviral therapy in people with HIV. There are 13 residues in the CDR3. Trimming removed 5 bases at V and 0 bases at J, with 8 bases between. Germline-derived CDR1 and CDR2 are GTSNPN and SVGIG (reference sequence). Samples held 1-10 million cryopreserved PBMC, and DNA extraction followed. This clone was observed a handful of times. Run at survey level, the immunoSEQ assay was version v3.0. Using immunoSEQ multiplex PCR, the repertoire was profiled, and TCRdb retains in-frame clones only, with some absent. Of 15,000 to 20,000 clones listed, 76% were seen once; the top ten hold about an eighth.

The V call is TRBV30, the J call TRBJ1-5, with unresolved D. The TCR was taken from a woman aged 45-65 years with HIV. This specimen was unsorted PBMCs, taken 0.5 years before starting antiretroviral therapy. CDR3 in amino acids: CAWGRGSNQPQHF. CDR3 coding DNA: TGTGCCTGGGGCCGGGGTAGCAATCAGCCCCAGCATTTT.